This T cell receptor (beta chain) was sequenced in a study of blood T cell repertoires in COVID-19. Study background: Whether acute or convalescent, the COVID-19 samples came from the United States, Italy and Spain. PBMCs, B-cell-depleted T cells, or T cells provided the cDNA or gDNA that made up the material.

Germline CDR1 SEHNR, CDR2 FQNEAQ (reference sequence). The ends were cut back, 4 bases at V and 0 bases at J, with 9 bases in the middle. CDR3 length equals 15 residues. Under the authors' procedure: Counts of nucleated cells, estimated from reference gene primer amplification, were obtained. Sequencing used immunoSEQ multiplex PCR; TCRdb keeps in-frame clones, though not all of them. The DNA gave D and trimming, while V, J and clone size come from that table. In the table there are some 180,000 clones, about 82% of which are singletons. This clonotype was sampled from a woman aged 80 or older with COVID-19, enrolled during active disease. The chain is built from TRBV7-9 and TRBJ1-4; D possibly corresponds to TRBD1 (6 bases). Input material: peripheral blood. CDR3 protein: CASSSTGTTNEKLFF. The CDR3 DNA reads TGTGCCAGCAGCTCGACAGGTACAACTAATGAAAAACTGTTTTTT.